The 20 T cell receptor beta chains below all came from one sample that was sequenced in a study of T cells in Graves' hyperthyroidism and ophthalmopathy. The source material, RNA transcripts, was used to amplify TCR beta CDR3 regions. In the first-round RT-PCR of the TCR CDR3, the HTBI primer set was used. MiXCR, run by TCRdb on the multiplex PCR reads, gives a single entry per CDR3 protein. The profile shows about 500,000 distinct CDR3 sequences, over 15% of them singletons. The material sequenced was blood. These receptors were taken from a woman aged 18-29 years with Graves' hyperthyroidism.

In its sample, this clonotype was seen once. This sequence joins TRBV3-1 and TRBJ1-1; D is unclear. Trimming shortened V by 1 base and J by 10 bases, and 10 bases separated the two germline ends. The CDR3 runs 12 residues. Germline CDR1 reads LGHDT; CDR2 reads YNNKEL (reference sequence). CDR3 nucleotides: TGTGCCAGCAGCCAAGGAGGAAGGTTAGCTTTCTTT. Amino acid sequence: CASSQGGRLAFF.

This clonotype has just a few counts. J is TRBJ1-4 and V is TRBV27, with 10 nucleotides matching TRBD1. J lost 4 bases, V lost 6 bases, and 2 bases had no gene match. From germline, CDR1 is MNHEY and CDR2 SMNVEV (reference sequence). CDR3 length equals 14 residues. The CDR3 coding sequence is TGTGCCAGCAGCGGACAGGGGGATAATGAAAAACTGTTTTTT. It is translated as CASSGQGDNEKLFF.

This clonotype was seen only a few times. A much larger clone sits a single nucleotide away, making a read error possible. The chain has TRBV11-2 and TRBJ1-4; D gene ambiguous. CDR1 is SGHAT and CDR2 is FQNNGV in the germline V gene. The CDR3 covers 14 residues. The CDR3 DNA sequence: TGTGCCAGCAGGGAAGGGATTACTAATGGAAAACTGTTTTTT. Translated: CASREGITNGKLFF.

This chain connects TRBV25-1 to TRBJ1-2; 9 bases agree with TRBD1. With V trimmed by 2 bases and J by 7 bases, 2 bases remained unmatched. Per the germline V gene, CDR1 is MGHDK and CDR2 is SYGVNS. The CDR3 runs 13 residues. CDR3 nucleotides: TGTGCCAGCAGTGAAACAGGGGGCGGTGGCTACACCTTC. This sequence encodes CASSETGGGGYTF.

This chain uses TRBV15 with TRBJ1-4, with D unclear. Germline loops: CDR1 LNHNV, CDR2 YYDKDF (reference sequence). V was trimmed by 0 bases and J by 5 bases, leaving 10 bases between them. This CDR3 spans 15 amino acids. The CDR3 reads CATSREPGKNEKLFF. In DNA, the CDR3 is TGTGCCACCAGCAGAGAACCTGGGAAGAATGAAAAACTGTTTTTT.

This clonotype has at least ten counts. This chain joins TRBV6-1 and TRBJ1-1; D ambiguous. CDR1 MNHNS and CDR2 SASEGT come from the germline V gene. The CDR3 spans 21 residues. The germline V and J ends were trimmed by 6 bases and 3 bases, with 35 bases remaining between them. Written as DNA, the CDR3 is TGTGCCAGCAGCGACACAACCGGCGGGAGGGCACGATTTACGGTGGACACTGAAGCTTTCTTT. This codes for CASSDTTGGRARFTVDTEAFF.

This clonotype has ten or more counts. One end of the junction varies from germline; a read error may be responsible. The chain carries TRBV18 and TRBJ2-5; 8 bases map to TRBD1. Per the germline V gene, CDR1 is KGHSH and CDR2 is LQKENI. The CDR3 is made up of 13 amino acids. The CDR3 nucleotides are TGCGCCAGCAGCAGGGGGCAGGAAGAGACCCAGTACTTC. This gives the protein CASSRGQEETQYF.

Ten or more counts support this clonotype. The gene calls are TRBV2 and TRBJ2-1, with TRBD1 matching over 10 bases. J lost 4 bases, V lost 8 bases, and 5 bases had no gene match. CDR3 length: 14 residues. Germline CDR1 and CDR2: SNHLY and FYNNEI. This CDR3 is CASGDRGPYNEQFF. The CDR3 DNA is TGTGCCAGCGGGGACAGGGGACCTTACAATGAGCAGTTCTTC.

J is TRBJ2-7 and V is TRBV12-3 or TRBV12-4, with D maybe TRBD2 (7 bases). The CDR3 contains 16 residues. Trimming pared 3 bases from V and 5 bases from J, leaving 20 bases between. In DNA form, the CDR3 reads TGTGCCAGCAGTTTTCCGGGGGGCGCCGGGTTGAACGAGCAGTACTTC. This codes for CASSFPGGAGLNEQYF.

This clonotype has a count of ten or more. The V call is TRBV7-8, the J call TRBJ1-2; a possible D gene is TRBD1 (6 bases). The CDR3 is made up of 14 amino acids. The germline gives CDR1 SGHVS, CDR2 FQNEAQ. Deletions cut 1 base from V and 8 bases from J, with 14 bases between. DNA of the CDR3: TGTGCCAGCAGCTTAGGGACCAGGGGAGAAGGCTACACCTTC. This encodes CASSLGTRGEGYTF.

There are many counts of this clonotype. The chain recombines TRBV29-1 with TRBJ1-1, with TRBD1 matching over 7 bases. The CDR3 covers 13 residues. With 6 bases clipped from V and 5 bases from J, the junction kept 9 bases outside the gene matches. The V gene's germline CDR1 is SQVTM and CDR2 ANQGSEA. CDR3 sequence: CSVLSQGRTEAFF. CDR3 in DNA: TGCAGCGTACTTTCACAGGGGAGGACTGAAGCTTTCTTT.

This clonotype was detected ten times or more. V is TRBV5-1 and J is TRBJ2-7, with 9 positions matching TRBD1. CDR1 is SGHRS and CDR2 is YFSETQ in the germline V gene. CDR3 length: 15 residues. J gave up 2 bases and V 4 bases, and 7 bases lay outside the gene matches. The CDR3 region has the DNA TGCGCCAGCAGCCACCGGGACAGGGTCCCCTACGAGCAGTACTTC. The encoded protein is CASSHRDRVPYEQYF.

The chain employs TRBV5-5 and TRBJ2-3, with D unclear. Germline V gene lookup returns CDR1 SGHKS and CDR2 YYEKEE (reference sequence). The CDR3 loop spans 14 amino acids. The V and J ends lost 8 bases and 4 bases respectively, with 17 bases between them. In DNA form, the CDR3 reads TGTGCCAGTAGTGGGTTGGGGATCTCAGATACGCAGTATTTT. It specifies CASSGLGISDTQYF.

There are many counts of this clonotype. The rearrangement joins TRBV20-1 to TRBJ2-7; the match to TRBD1 covers 8 bases. Germline CDR1 and CDR2: DFQATT and SNEGSKA (reference sequence). Losses at the gene ends were 2 bases for V and 4 bases for J; bases not matched to a gene: 4. There are 13 residues in the CDR3. CDR3 in DNA: TGCAGTGCTAGAAGGGACAGGTCTTACGAGCAGTACTTC. Encoded protein: CSARRDRSYEQYF.

This clonotype has a count of ten or more. CDR3 nucleotides: TGTGCCGGTAAGACAGGGGTAATGAACACTGAAGCTTTCTTT. Amino acid sequence: CAGKTGVMNTEAFF. The chain combines TRBV28 with TRBJ1-1; 8 nucleotides align to TRBD1. The ends lost 11 bases at V and 0 bases at J; junction bases unmatched: 8. The CDR3 has 14 residues. Germline V gene lookup returns CDR1 MDHEN and CDR2 SYDVKM.

This clonotype has just one count. A much larger clone differs by one base, so this may be a read error. The chain employs TRBV7-6 and TRBJ2-1; a weak D match, TRBD1 (5 bases). The germline V gene encodes CDR1 SGHVS and CDR2 FNYEAQ. The CDR3 consists of 18 residues. Between the trimmed V and J ends, which lost 1 base and 0 bases, there was a span of 16 bases. The DNA for the CDR3 is TGTGCCAGCAGCTTAGGAGCCACAGGTCCATGCTCCTACAATGAGCAGTTCTTC. Translation gives CASSLGATGPCSYNEQFF.

In its sample, this clonotype was seen many times. The V gene is TRBV12-3 or TRBV12-4, the J gene TRBJ1-4; 7 positions agree with TRBD1. This CDR3 region has 14 residues. After removal of 3 bases from V and 10 bases from J, the junction contained 8 bases not matched to a gene. The CDR3 DNA is TGTGCCAGCAGTTTTTTCCAGGGGGAGGGAAAACTGTTTTTT. Translated, it gives CASSFFQGEGKLFF.

This clonotype was counted only a few times. V is TRBV30 and J is TRBJ2-3; no definite D call. Trimming removed 2 bases from V and 2 bases from J, with 2 bases in between. The CDR3 sequence is 11 residues long. Germline CDR1 reads GTSNPN; CDR2 reads SVGIG (reference sequence). CDR3 in amino acids: CAWSITDTQYF. The CDR3 DNA reads as TGTGCCTGGAGTATCACAGATACGCAGTATTTT.

This clonotype was observed a handful of times. This may stem from a read error, because a much larger clone lies one nucleotide away. Likely a read error: the CDR3 ends without its conserved phenylalanine or tryptophan. V gene TRBV7-8 combines with J gene TRBJ2-7, with D possibly being TRBD1 (6 bases). This CDR3 is 13 amino acids long. Germline assignment: CDR1 SGHVS and CDR2 FQNEAQ. V lost 1 base and J lost 2, with 6 bases in between. CDR3 residues: CASSLGGPYEQYL. The CDR3, as DNA: TGTGCCAGCAGCTTAGGGGGGCCCTACGAGCAGTACCTC.

The sample holds a few counts of this clonotype. This sequence joins TRBV7-8 and TRBJ2-1, with 7 positions matching TRBD2. Germline CDR1 reads SGHVS; CDR2 reads FQNEAQ. The trim removed 5 bases at V and 3 bases at J, leaving 10 bases unmatched. The CDR3 has 16 amino acids. CDR3 coding DNA: TGTGCCAGCAGCCAAGACTCGGCTAGCGGCTACAATGAGCAGTTCTTC. This codes for CASSQDSASGYNEQFF.